This T cell receptor (beta chain) was profiled in a study of PD-L1 blockade in urothelial cancer. Study-level background: Patients initiated atezolizumab around 2014 at 1,200 mg intravenously every 3 weeks. Blood analysis was done at 3 weeks (second dose) and 6 weeks after treatment began.

This sample's time point: peripheral blood 6 weeks after treatment start. Profiling relied on immunoSEQ multiplex PCR, and the TCRdb table lists in-frame clones only, not all of them. The sample shows about 120,000 clones, around 89% of them seen only once. The material was PBMCs, obtained around atezolizumab (anti-PD-L1) treatment. This clonotype originated in a man in his sixties with urothelial cancer.

The CDR3 DNA follows: TGCGCCAGCAGCCCCGGCGGACTTGGCTACACCTTC. As protein: CASSPGGLGYTF. This chain connects TRBV5-1 to TRBJ1-2, with unresolved D. Trimming left V 4 bases short and J 7 bases short, with 11 bases between. The germline gives CDR1 SGHRS, CDR2 YFSETQ. The CDR3 is made up of 12 amino acids.